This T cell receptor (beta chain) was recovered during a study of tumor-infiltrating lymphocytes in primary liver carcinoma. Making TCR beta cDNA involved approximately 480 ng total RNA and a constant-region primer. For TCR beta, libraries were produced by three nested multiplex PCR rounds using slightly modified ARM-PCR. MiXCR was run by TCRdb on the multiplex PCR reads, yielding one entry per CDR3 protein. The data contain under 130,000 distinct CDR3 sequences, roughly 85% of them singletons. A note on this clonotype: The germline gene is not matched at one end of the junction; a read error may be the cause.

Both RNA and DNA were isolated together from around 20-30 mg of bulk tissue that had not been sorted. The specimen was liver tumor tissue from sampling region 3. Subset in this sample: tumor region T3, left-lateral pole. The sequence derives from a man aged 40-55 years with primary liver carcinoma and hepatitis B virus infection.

The CDR3 region is CSAWGRGRGGEPFF. In nucleotides, the CDR3 is TGCAGCGCCTGGGGGAGGGGCCGCGGCGGGGAGCCGTTTTTT. The chain has TRBV29-1 and TRBJ2-2; 7 bases map to TRBD2. This CDR3 contains 14 residues. CDR1 is SQVTM and CDR2 is ANQGSEA in the germline V gene.